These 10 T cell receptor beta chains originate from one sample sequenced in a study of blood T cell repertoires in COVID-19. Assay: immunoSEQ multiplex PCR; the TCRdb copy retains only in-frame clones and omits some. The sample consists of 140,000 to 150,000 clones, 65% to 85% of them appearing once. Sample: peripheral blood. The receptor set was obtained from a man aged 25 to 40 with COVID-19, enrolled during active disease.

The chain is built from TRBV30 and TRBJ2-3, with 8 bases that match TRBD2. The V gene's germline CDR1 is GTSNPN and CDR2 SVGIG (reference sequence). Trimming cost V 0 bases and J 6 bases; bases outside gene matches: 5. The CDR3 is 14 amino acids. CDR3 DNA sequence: TGTGCCTGGAGTGTGGCGGGAGGAGGGGATACGCAGTATTTT. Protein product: CAWSVAGGGDTQYF.

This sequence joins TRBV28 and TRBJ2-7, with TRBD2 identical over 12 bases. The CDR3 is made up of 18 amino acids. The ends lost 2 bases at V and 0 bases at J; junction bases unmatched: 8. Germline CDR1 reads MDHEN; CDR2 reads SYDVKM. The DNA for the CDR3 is TGTGCCAGCAGTTTAACCATTGGGACTAGCGGGCTCTCCTACGAGCAGTACTTC. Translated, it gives CASSLTIGTSGLSYEQYF.

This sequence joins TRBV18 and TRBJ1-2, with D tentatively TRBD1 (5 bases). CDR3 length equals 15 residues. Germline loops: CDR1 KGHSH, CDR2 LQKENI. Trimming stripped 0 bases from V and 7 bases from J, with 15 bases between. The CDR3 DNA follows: TGTGCCAGCTCACCACCGGGGGGAAGTCGGAGTGGCTACACCTTC. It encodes CASSPPGGSRSGYTF.

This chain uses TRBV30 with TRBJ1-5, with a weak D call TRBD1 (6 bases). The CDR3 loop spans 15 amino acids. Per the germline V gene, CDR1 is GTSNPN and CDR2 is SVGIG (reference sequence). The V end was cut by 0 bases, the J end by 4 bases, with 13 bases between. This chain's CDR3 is CAWSVGDTSNQPQHF. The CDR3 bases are TGTGCCTGGAGTGTGGGGGACACCTCAAATCAGCCCCAGCATTTT. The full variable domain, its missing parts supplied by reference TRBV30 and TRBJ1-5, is SQTIHQWPATLVQPVGSPLSLECTVEGTSNPNLYWYRQAAGRGLQLLFYSVGIGQISSEVPQNLSASRPQDRQFILSSKKLLLSDSGFYLCAWSVGDTSNQPQHFGDGTRLSIL.

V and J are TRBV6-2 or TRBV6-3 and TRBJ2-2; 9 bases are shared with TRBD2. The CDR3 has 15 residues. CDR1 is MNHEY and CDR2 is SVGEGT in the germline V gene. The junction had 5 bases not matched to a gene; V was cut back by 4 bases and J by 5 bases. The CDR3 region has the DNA TGTGCCAGCAGTTTGACTAGCGGAAGGACCGGGGAGCTGTTTTTT. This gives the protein CASSLTSGRTGELFF.

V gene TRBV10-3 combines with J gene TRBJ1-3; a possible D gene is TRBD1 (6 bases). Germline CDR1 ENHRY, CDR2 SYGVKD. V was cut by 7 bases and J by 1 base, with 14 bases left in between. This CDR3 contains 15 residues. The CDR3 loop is CAINAGGASGNTIYF. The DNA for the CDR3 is TGTGCCATCAACGCGGGGGGGGCGTCTGGAAACACCATATATTTT.

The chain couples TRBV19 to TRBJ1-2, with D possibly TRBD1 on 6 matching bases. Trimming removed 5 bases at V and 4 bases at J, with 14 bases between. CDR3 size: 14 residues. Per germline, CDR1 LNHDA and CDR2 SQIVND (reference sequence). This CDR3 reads CASSPEQGPYGYTF. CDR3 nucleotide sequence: TGTGCCAGTAGTCCGGAACAGGGCCCCTATGGCTACACCTTC. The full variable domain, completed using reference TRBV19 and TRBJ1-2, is DGGITQSPKYLFRKEGQNVTLSCEQNLNHDAMYWYRQDPGQGLRLIYYSQIVNDFQKGDIAEGYSVSREKKESFPLTVTSAQKNPTAFYLCASSPEQGPYGYTFGSGTRLTVV.

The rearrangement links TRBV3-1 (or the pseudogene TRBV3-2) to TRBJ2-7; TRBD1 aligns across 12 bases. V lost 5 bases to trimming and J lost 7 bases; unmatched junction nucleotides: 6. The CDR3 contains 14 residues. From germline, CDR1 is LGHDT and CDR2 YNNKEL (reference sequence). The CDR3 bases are TGTGCCAGCAGCTTGGGACAGGGGGCGAGTGAGCAGTACTTC. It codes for CASSLGQGASEQYF.

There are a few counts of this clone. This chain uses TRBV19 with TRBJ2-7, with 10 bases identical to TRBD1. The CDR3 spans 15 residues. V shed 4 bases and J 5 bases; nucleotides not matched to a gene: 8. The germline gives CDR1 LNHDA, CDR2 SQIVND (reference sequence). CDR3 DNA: TGTGCCAGTAGTAAAGCCGGGACAGGGGCCGACGAGCAGTACTTC. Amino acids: CASSKAGTGADEQYF. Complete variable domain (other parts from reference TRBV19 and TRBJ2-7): DGGITQSPKYLFRKEGQNVTLSCEQNLNHDAMYWYRQDPGQGLRLIYYSQIVNDFQKGDIAEGYSVSREKKESFPLTVTSAQKNPTAFYLCASSKAGTGADEQYFGPGTRLTVT.

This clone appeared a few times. The CDR3 DNA is TGCGCCAGCAGTGAGTCTAGCGGGAGGGCGTACGAGCAGTACTTC. Its translation: CASSESSGRAYEQYF. The V call is TRBV10-2, the J call TRBJ2-7; 11 bases are shared with TRBD2. Germline assignment: CDR1 WSHSY and CDR2 SAAADI. The CDR3 contains 15 residues. The V segment lost 0 bases and the J segment 4 bases; nucleotides outside the gene matches: 2.